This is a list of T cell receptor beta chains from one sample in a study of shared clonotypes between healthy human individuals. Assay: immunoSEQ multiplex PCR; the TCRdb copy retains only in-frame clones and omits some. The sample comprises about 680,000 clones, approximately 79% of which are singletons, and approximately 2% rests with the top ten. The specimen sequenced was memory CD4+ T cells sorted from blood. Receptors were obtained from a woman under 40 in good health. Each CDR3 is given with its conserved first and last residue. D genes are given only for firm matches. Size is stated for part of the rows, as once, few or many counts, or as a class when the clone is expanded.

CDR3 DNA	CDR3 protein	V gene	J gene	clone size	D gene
TGTGCCAGCAGCTTGTTAGCGGCCACCGGGGAGCTGTTTTTT	CASSLLAATGELFF	TRBV7-3	TRBJ2-2	NA	NA
TGTGCCAGCAGGTCTTCCGGGGGGCGGCCTGAAGCTTTCTTT	CASRSSGGRPEAFF	TRBV27	TRBJ1-1	once	NA
TGCAGCGTTGCCCCAGGGATTTTAGAGACCCAGTACTTC	CSVAPGILETQYF	TRBV29-1	TRBJ2-5	NA	NA
TGTGCCAGCAGGAAGCCGACCGGGGACTACGAGCAGTACTTC	CASRKPTGDYEQYF	TRBV28	TRBJ2-7	NA	NA
TGTGCCAGCAGCTTTACAGGGGGAAATGAAAAACTGTTTTTT	CASSFTGGNEKLFF	TRBV7-9	TRBJ1-4	NA	TRBD1
TGTGCCAGCACCAAGGGGGACAGGATGAACACTGAAGCTTTCTTT	CASTKGDRMNTEAFF	TRBV6-6	TRBJ1-1	NA	TRBD1
TGTGCCAGCAGCCTCACGGGACAGGGTTACAATGAGCAGTTCTTC	CASSLTGQGYNEQFF	TRBV5-4	TRBJ2-1	NA	TRBD1
TGTGCCAGCAGTACCGGGACTAGCGGTCCCACCGGGGAGCTGTTTTTT	CASSTGTSGPTGELFF	TRBV2	TRBJ2-2	NA	TRBD2
TGTGCCAGCAGGAGAGGACAGAACTACGAGCAGTACTTC	CASRRGQNYEQYF	TRBV28	TRBJ2-7	NA	NA
TGTGCCAGCTCACCAGGCGGGGGTTGGGAGCAGTACTTC	CASSPGGGWEQYF	TRBV18	TRBJ2-7	NA	TRBD2
TGTGCCAGCAGTGAACAGGCGGGGAGCTCCTACAATGAGCAGTTCTTC	CASSEQAGSSYNEQFF	TRBV25-1	TRBJ2-1	NA	NA
TGTGCCATCAGTGAGTCGGTAACAGCGGGAGGCGCCGCCTCTGAGCAGTACTTC	CAISESVTAGGAASEQYF	TRBV10-3	TRBJ2-7	NA	TRBD2
TGTGCCAGCAGCTTAAAAGTAGGGATGAACACTGAAGCTTTCTTT	CASSLKVGMNTEAFF	TRBV7-2	TRBJ1-1	NA	NA
TGTGCCACCGTCCTTTTGGGACGGATGTACGATACGCAGTATTTT	CATVLLGRMYDTQYF	TRBV28	TRBJ2-3	few	NA
TGCGCCAGCAGGACCGGGACAGGGAATGAAAAACTGTTTTTT	CASRTGTGNEKLFF	TRBV5-1	TRBJ1-4	NA	TRBD1
TGTGCCAGCAGCTACGGACTGCAAGAGACCCAGTACTTC	CASSYGLQETQYF	TRBV7-2	TRBJ2-5	NA	NA
TGTGCCAGCAGGGCTAGCGCCCGCTCCTACGAGCAGTACTTC	CASRASARSYEQYF	TRBV6-1	TRBJ2-7	NA	NA
TGTGCCAGCACCAACCCAGGGACTCATAACTATGGCTACACCTTC	CASTNPGTHNYGYTF	TRBV6-5	TRBJ1-2	few	NA
TGTGCCAGTAGGTCGGGCCAACTAGCCAAAAACATTCAGTACTTC	CASRSGQLAKNIQYF	TRBV19	TRBJ2-4	NA	NA
TGTGCCAGCAGCCGACAGGCCGATCAGCCCCAGCATTTT	CASSRQADQPQHF	TRBV7-2	TRBJ1-5	few	NA
TGTGCCAGCAGCGTAACAGGATCGGTAGCTGGAAACACCATATATTTT	CASSVTGSVAGNTIYF	TRBV9	TRBJ1-3	NA	NA
TGTGCCAGCAGCCGCACCGGACTAGCATCTGAGCAGTTCTTC	CASSRTGLASEQFF	TRBV6-5	TRBJ2-1	NA	TRBD2
TGTGCCAGCAGTGAGGAATATGGCTACACCTTC	CASSEEYGYTF	TRBV6-1	TRBJ1-2	NA	NA
TGTGCCAGCAGTGATTCTTTCAGGGGCTTGAACTATGGCTACACCTTC	CASSDSFRGLNYGYTF	TRBV6-1	TRBJ1-2	NA	NA
TGCGCCACCCAGACGGGTACGAACACCGGGGAGCTGTTTTTT	CATQTGTNTGELFF	TRBV5-1	TRBJ2-2	NA	NA
TGTGCCAGCAGTAAGTGGACAGGGACTAACTCTCGCGGCTACACCTTC	CASSKWTGTNSRGYTF	TRBV28	TRBJ1-2	NA	TRBD1
TGCGCCAGCAGCTTTAGCGGGAGAGAGACCCAGTACTTC	CASSFSGRETQYF	TRBV5-1	TRBJ2-5	NA	TRBD2
TGCGCCAGCAGCTTGGATAGAGATACGCAGTATTTT	CASSLDRDTQYF	TRBV5-1	TRBJ2-3	once	NA
TGTGCCAGCAGTGTAGTCTCGACAGGGGATTATGGCTACACCTTC	CASSVVSTGDYGYTF	TRBV6-1	TRBJ1-2	NA	TRBD1
TGTGCCAGCAGCGGTCCCGCCGGGACACTGTTTTTT	CASSGPAGTLFF	TRBV7-6	TRBJ2-2	once	NA
TGTGCCAGCAGAAATCCACAGGGCGCTATCTACAATGAGCAGTTCTTC	CASRNPQGAIYNEQFF	TRBV6-6	TRBJ2-1	NA	NA
TGTGCCAGCAGTGTCCGGACAGGGGTGAATGAGCAGTTCTTC	CASSVRTGVNEQFF	TRBV2	TRBJ2-1	once	TRBD1
TGTGCCAGTAGTGCGGGACGCACTCCCTCCTACGAGCAGTACTTC	CASSAGRTPSYEQYF	TRBV19	TRBJ2-7	NA	NA
TGTGCCAGCAGGCGAAGGGACTTGAAAGCCAAAAACATTCAGTACTTC	CASRRRDLKAKNIQYF	TRBV28	TRBJ2-4	NA	NA
TGTGCCAGCAGCTTACGGCCTCTAGCCAAAAACATTCAGTACTTC	CASSLRPLAKNIQYF	TRBV7-2	TRBJ2-4	NA	NA
TGTGCCAGCAACATCCAGATAAACTATGGCTACACCTTC	CASNIQINYGYTF	TRBV6-1	TRBJ1-2	NA	NA
TGTGCCACCAGCAGAGCAGGGGAGGGCACAGATACGCAGTATTTT	CATSRAGEGTDTQYF	TRBV15	TRBJ2-3	NA	NA
TGTGCCAGCAGCTTTGACAGAATGAACACTGAAGCTTTCTTT	CASSFDRMNTEAFF	TRBV5-6	TRBJ1-1	NA	NA
TGTGCCAGCAGTTTATATGGCTATGGCTACACCTTC	CASSLYGYGYTF	TRBV28	TRBJ1-2	few	NA
TGTGCCAGCAGTGCTGCGGGGGACAATTCACCCCTCCACTTT	CASSAAGDNSPLHF	TRBV2	TRBJ1-6	NA	NA
TGTGCCAGCACATCGGGACAGAGAAATGAAAAACTGTTTTTT	CASTSGQRNEKLFF	TRBV18	TRBJ1-4	NA	TRBD1
TGTGCCAGCAGCTCAACAGGGGAGAGAAGCAATGAGCAGTTCTTC	CASSSTGERSNEQFF	TRBV7-3	TRBJ2-1	few	TRBD1
TGTGCCAGCTCACCGCAGGGTATGGAAGAGCAGTACTTC	CASSPQGMEEQYF	TRBV18	TRBJ2-7	NA	NA
TGTGCCAGCAGCTCCGGGACAGGGATAGGTGGCTACACCTTC	CASSSGTGIGGYTF	TRBV5-4	TRBJ1-2	NA	TRBD1
TGCGCCAGCAGCCACGGGACAGACCACAATGAGCAGTTCTTC	CASSHGTDHNEQFF	TRBV5-1	TRBJ2-1	NA	TRBD1
TGTGCCAGCAGCTTAATGCTGGAGACCCAGTACTTC	CASSLMLETQYF	TRBV7-6	TRBJ2-5	NA	NA
TGTGCCAGTAGTATTCGGTCTGAAGCTTTCTTT	CASSIRSEAFF	TRBV19	TRBJ1-1	NA	NA
TGTGCCAGCAGACTAGTAGCGGGAGGAAACACCGGGGAGCTGTTTTTT	CASRLVAGGNTGELFF	TRBV11-2	TRBJ2-2	NA	TRBD2
TGTGCCAGCAGCCCGGCGGGGGGAACCACAGATACGCAGTATTTT	CASSPAGGTTDTQYF	TRBV11-2	TRBJ2-3	NA	TRBD2
TGTGCCAGCAGGGGGACTTGGGGCTACGATCAGCCCCAGCATTTT	CASRGTWGYDQPQHF	TRBV2	TRBJ1-5	few	NA
TGTGCCAGCTCACCACGGACAGGGGACCAGCCCCAGCATTTT	CASSPRTGDQPQHF	TRBV18	TRBJ1-5	once	TRBD1
TGCGCCAGCAGCTTGGGGCCATCGAACACTGAAGCTTTCTTT	CASSLGPSNTEAFF	TRBV5-1	TRBJ1-1	NA	NA
TGTGCCAGCAGCTTAGAACCAGCTGAAACTGAAGCTTTCTTT	CASSLEPAETEAFF	TRBV7-9	TRBJ1-1	NA	NA
TGCGCCAGCAGCCGACTAGCGGGAGGCGGGTACAATGAGCAGTTCTTC	CASSRLAGGGYNEQFF	TRBV5-1	TRBJ2-1	NA	TRBD2